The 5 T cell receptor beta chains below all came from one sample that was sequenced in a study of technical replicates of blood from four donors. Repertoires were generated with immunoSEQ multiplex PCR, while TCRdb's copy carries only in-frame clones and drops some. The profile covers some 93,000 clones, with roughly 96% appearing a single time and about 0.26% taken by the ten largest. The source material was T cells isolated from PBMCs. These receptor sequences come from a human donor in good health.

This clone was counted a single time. This chain's CDR3 is CASSLATTVYNEQFF. The CDR3 DNA is TGCGCCAGCAGCTTGGCCACCACGGTCTACAATGAGCAGTTCTTC. The chain employs TRBV5-1 and TRBJ2-1, with no clear D. The CDR3 has 15 residues. The V and J ends lost 0 bases and 3 bases respectively, with 10 bases between them. The germline V gene has CDR1 SGHRS and CDR2 YFSETQ. Filled out from reference TRBV5-1 and TRBJ2-1, the complete variable domain reads KAGVTQTPRYLIKTRGQQVTLSCSPISGHRSVSWYQQTPGQGLQFLFEYFSETQRNKGNFPGRFSGRQFSNSRSEMNVSTLELGDSALYLCASSLATTVYNEQFFGPGTRLTVL.

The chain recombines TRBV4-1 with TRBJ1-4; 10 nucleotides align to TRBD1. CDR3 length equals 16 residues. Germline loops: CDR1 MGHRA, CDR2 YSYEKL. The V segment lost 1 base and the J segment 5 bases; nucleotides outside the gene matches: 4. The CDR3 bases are TGCGCCAGCAGCCAAGTTTCGGGACAGGGGAATGAAAAACTGTTTTTT. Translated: CASSQVSGQGNEKLFF.

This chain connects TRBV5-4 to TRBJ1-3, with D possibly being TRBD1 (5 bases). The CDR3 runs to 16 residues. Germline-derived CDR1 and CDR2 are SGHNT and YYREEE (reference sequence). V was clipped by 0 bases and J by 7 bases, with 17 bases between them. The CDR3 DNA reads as TGTGCCAGCAGCTTGGACCCGACGGGGGTTGCGAACACCATATATTTT. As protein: CASSLDPTGVANTIYF.

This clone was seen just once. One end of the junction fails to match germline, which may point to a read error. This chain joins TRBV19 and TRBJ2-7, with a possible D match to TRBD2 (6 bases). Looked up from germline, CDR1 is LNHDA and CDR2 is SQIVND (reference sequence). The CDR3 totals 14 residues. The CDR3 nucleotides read TGTGTCAGTCGCTTTGCGGGGAGCTCCTACGAGCAGTACTTC. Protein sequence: CVSRFAGSSYEQYF.

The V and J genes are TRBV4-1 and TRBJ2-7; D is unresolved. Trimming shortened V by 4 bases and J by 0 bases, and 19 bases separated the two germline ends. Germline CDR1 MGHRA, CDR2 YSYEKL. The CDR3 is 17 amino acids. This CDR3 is CASSPSPFSLNSYEQYF. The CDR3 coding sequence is TGCGCCAGCAGCCCCTCTCCCTTTAGCTTAAACTCCTACGAGCAGTACTTC.